Shown below are 9 T cell receptor beta chains from a single sample sequenced in a study of blood T cell repertoires in COVID-19. TCRdb keeps only in-frame clones here, not all; method: immunoSEQ multiplex PCR. The sample has under 95,000 clones; around 87% are singletons. The sequenced sample consisted of peripheral blood. The receptor source for this set is a human donor with acute or convalescent COVID-19. The donor label of this sample is uncertain.

The CDR3 DNA reads as TGTGCCAGTGGGGGCCCGGGAGGGGGCCACACTGAAGCTTTCTTT. It translates to CASGGPGGGHTEAFF. The rearrangement links TRBV19 to TRBJ1-1; 7 nucleotides align to TRBD1. V dropped 8 bases and J dropped 3; count of bases not matched to a gene: 12. Germline V CDR1 and CDR2: LNHDA, SQIVND (reference sequence). The CDR3 is 15 amino acids.

CDR3 protein: CATSRQDYNEQFF. The CDR3 DNA sequence: TGTGCCACCAGTCGACAGGATTACAATGAGCAGTTCTTC. This chain joins TRBV24-1 and TRBJ2-1; tentatively, D is TRBD1 (6 bases). The V end lost 6 bases, the J end lost 4 bases, and 9 bases lay between the germline ends. Per the germline V gene, CDR1 is KGHDR and CDR2 is SFDVKD. CDR3 size: 13 residues.

The J gene is TRBJ1-5, the V gene TRBV7-9, with D hard to call. The V end lost 1 base, the J end lost 1 base, and 5 bases lay between the germline ends. The CDR3 runs to 14 residues. CDR1 and CDR2 from the germline V gene are SEHNR and FQNEAQ (reference sequence). CDR3 sequence reads: CASSLDSSNQPQHF. CDR3 DNA: TGTGCCAGCAGCTTAGACTCCAGCAATCAGCCCCAGCATTTT.

The chain recombines TRBV7-9 with TRBJ2-2; D is perhaps TRBD1 (5 bases). V dropped 5 bases and J dropped 4 bases, with 20 bases sitting between them. Germline V gene lookup returns CDR1 SEHNR and CDR2 FQNEAQ (reference sequence). The CDR3 loop spans 17 amino acids. The CDR3: CASSLGADQTRTGELFF. CDR3 DNA: TGTGCCAGCAGCCTTGGGGCGGACCAGACCCGCACCGGGGAGCTGTTTTTT. Complete variable domain (other parts from reference TRBV7-9 and TRBJ2-2): DTGVSQNPRHKITKRGQNVTFRCDPISEHNRLYWYRQTLGQGPEFLTYFQNEAQLEKSRLLSDRFSAERPKGSFSTLEIQRTEQGDSAMYLCASSLGADQTRTGELFFGEGSRLTVL.

The J gene is TRBJ2-6, the V gene TRBV4-1, with a possible D match to TRBD1 (6 bases). This CDR3 is built from 19 residues. Germline CDR1 is MGHRA and CDR2 is YSYEKL. V dropped 0 bases and J dropped 1 base, with 16 bases sitting between them. CDR3 residues: CASSQDPGQSGSGANVLTF. CDR3 DNA: TGCGCCAGCAGCCAAGACCCAGGACAGTCCGGGTCTGGGGCCAACGTCCTGACTTTC.

The chain is built from TRBV5-6 and TRBJ2-7; TRBD1 might be the D (6 bases). The CDR3 is 13 residues long. Trimming cost V 7 bases and J 0 bases, with 11 bases left between them. Germline CDR1 SGHDT, CDR2 YYEEEE. In DNA form, the CDR3 reads TGTGCCAGCGGAAAGGACAGCTCCTACGAGCAGTACTTC. It yields the protein CASGKDSSYEQYF. The whole variable domain, remainder taken from reference TRBV5-6 and TRBJ2-7, is DAGVTQSPTHLIKTRGQQVTLRCSPKSGHDTVSWYQQALGQGPQFIFQYYEEEERQRGNFPDRFSGHQFPNYSSELNVNALLLGDSALYLCASGKDSSYEQYFGPGTRLTVT.

This chain links TRBV18 with TRBJ1-1, with 11 bases fitting TRBD1. The germline V gene has CDR1 KGHSH and CDR2 LQKENI. The length of the CDR3 is 15 residues. The ends lost 5 bases at V and 4 bases at J; junction bases unmatched: 6. The CDR3: CASSSDRGPGTEAFF. Written as DNA, the CDR3 is TGTGCCAGCTCATCGGACAGGGGGCCCGGCACTGAAGCTTTCTTT.

This sequence joins TRBV5-4 and TRBJ2-2; D is uncertain. V lost 4 bases, J lost 1 base, and 11 bases lay in between. The CDR3 contains 15 residues. Germline CDR1 reads SGHNT; CDR2 reads YYREEE (reference sequence). The CDR3 here is CASSRRGRNTGELFF. DNA of the CDR3: TGTGCCAGCAGCCGCCGAGGCAGGAACACCGGGGAGCTGTTTTTT.

On this clone itself: Other DNA sequences in this specimen translate into the identical CDR3. The chain has TRBV5-4 and TRBJ2-1; D remains ambiguous. V lost 1 base, J lost 7 bases, and 3 bases lay in between. Per the germline V gene, CDR1 is SGHNT and CDR2 is YYREEE (reference sequence). The CDR3 sequence is 11 residues long. The CDR3 loop reads CASSLSNEQFF. CDR3 bases: TGTGCCAGCAGCTTGTCAAATGAGCAGTTCTTC.